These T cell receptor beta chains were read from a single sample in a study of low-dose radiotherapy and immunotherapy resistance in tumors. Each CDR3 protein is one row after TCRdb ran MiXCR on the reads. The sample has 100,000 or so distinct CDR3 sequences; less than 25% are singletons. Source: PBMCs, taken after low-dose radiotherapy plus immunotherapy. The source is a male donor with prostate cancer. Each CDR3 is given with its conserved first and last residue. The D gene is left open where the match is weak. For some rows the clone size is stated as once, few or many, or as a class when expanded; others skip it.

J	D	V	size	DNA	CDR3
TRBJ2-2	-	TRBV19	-	TGTGCCAATAGTCCCGCGGACACTCTCGGGGAGCTGTTTTTT	CANSPADTLGELFF
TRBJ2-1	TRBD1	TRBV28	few	TGTGCCAGCAGTTCGCCGGGACAGGCGGCCTACAATGAGCAGTTCTTC	CASSSPGQAAYNEQFF
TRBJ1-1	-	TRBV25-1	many	TGTGCCAGCGGGGCGGGACCCGAAGCTTTCTTT	CASGAGPEAFF
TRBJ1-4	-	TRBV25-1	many	TGTGCCAGCAGTGAGGATCTGCCGTCAGCAACTAATGAAAAACTGTTTTTT	CASSEDLPSATNEKLFF
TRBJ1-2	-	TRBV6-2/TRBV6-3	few	TGTGCCAGCAGGGAGGGCACGAACTATGGCTACACCTTC	CASREGTNYGYTF
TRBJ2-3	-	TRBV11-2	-	TGTGCCAGCAGCTTTGGGGGGGCCAGGGTAGATACGCAGTATTTT	CASSFGGARVDTQYF
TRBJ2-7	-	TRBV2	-	TGTGCCCGCAGGGGGGGCGGGGGGTCCTACGAGCAGAACTTC	CARRGGGGSYEQNF
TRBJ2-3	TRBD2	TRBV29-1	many	TGCAGCGTTGAAATTCTAGCGGGGTGGGCGGATACGCAGTATTTT	CSVEILAGWADTQYF
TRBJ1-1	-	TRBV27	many	TGTGCCAGCAGTTTATCGGGGGGGAGTGAAGCTTTCTTT	CASSLSGGSEAFF
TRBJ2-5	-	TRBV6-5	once	TGTGCCAGCAGGGTGCAAGAGACCCAGTACTTC	CASRVQETQYF
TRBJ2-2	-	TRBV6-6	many	TGTGCCAGCAGTTGGATCCGAGACACCGGGGAGCTGTTTTTT	CASSWIRDTGELFF
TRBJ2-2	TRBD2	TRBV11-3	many	TGTGCCAGCAGCTTATCGCGGGGGGTCGCAGTCACCGGGGAGCTGTTTTTT	CASSLSRGVAVTGELFF
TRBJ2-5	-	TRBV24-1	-	TGTGCCACCAGCCCAGGACAGCAAGAGACCCAGTACTTC	CATSPGQQETQYF
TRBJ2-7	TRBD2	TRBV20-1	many	TGCAGTGCCCCGGGACTAGCACGCGAGCAGTACTTC	CSAPGLAREQYF
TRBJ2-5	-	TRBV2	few	TGTGCCAGCAATGGTGAAGAGACCCAGTACTTC	CASNGEETQYF
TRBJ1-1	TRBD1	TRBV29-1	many	TGCAGCGTTGGACAGGGCAATGAAGCTTTCTTT	CSVGQGNEAFF
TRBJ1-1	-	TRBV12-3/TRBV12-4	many	TGTGCCAGCAGCCGGGACTCCCTCACTGAAGCTTTCTTT	CASSRDSLTEAFF
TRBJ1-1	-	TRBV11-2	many	TGTGCCAGCAGCTTAGCCTCGGGGACGACTGAAGCTTTCTTT	CASSLASGTTEAFF
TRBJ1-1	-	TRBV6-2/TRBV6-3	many	TGTGCCAGCACGCAGGGTATGAACACTGAAGCTTTCTTT	CASTQGMNTEAFF
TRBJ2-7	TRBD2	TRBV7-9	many	TGTGCCAGCAGCCCCTCGACTAGCGGACCTATCTTC	CASSPSTSGPIF